This TCR beta chain was captured by sequencing in a study of cytomegalovirus exposure and HLA in healthy donors. Study information: According to later analysis, the same platform produced the roughly 120 validation and some 680 first-cohort repertoires.

This clone was recorded many times. The antigen is unknown. Libraries were prepared by immunoSEQ multiplex PCR; TCRdb keeps only in-frame clonotypes and omits some of them. The sample contains some 120,000 clones, roughly 87% of which appear only once. V gave up 5 bases and J gave up 0 bases, with 6 bases separating them. Germline CDR1 is MRHNA and CDR2 is SNTAGT. The CDR3 is 13 residues long. Study results and caveats: The authors confirmed in vitro that three CMV-associated chains were specific for CMV antigens.

The sequence was obtained from a young woman in good health and CMV-seronegative. The sequenced sample was PBMCs. This sequence joins TRBV6-4 and TRBJ2-3, with D tentatively TRBD2 (6 bases). This chain's CDR3 is CASSSGSTDTQYF. The CDR3 DNA sequence: TGTGCCAGCAGTAGCGGGAGCACAGATACGCAGTATTTT.